The 24 T cell receptor beta chains below were found in one sample sequenced in a study of radiotherapy plus CTLA-4 blockade in lung cancer. Some clones are missing from TCRdb's copy, which holds only in-frame ones; the method was immunoSEQ multiplex PCR. The profile shows 85,000 to 100,000 clones, around 87% of them singletons. Sequencing was performed on peripheral blood, taken from a patient treated with radiotherapy plus ipilimumab. Source of these receptors: a human donor with non-small cell lung cancer that progressed on radiotherapy plus ipilimumab.

This clone was recorded once. V gene TRBV6-6 combines with J gene TRBJ2-2; D is undetermined. Between the trimmed V and J ends, which lost 5 bases and 5 bases, there was a span of 18 bases. The germline CDR1 and CDR2 sequences are MNHNY and SVGAGI (reference sequence). This CDR3 has 16 residues. DNA of the CDR3: TGTGCCAGCAGTCACGGCCTCCCGCCCCTAACCGGGGAGCTGTTTTTT. Translation: CASSHGLPPLTGELFF.

This CDR3 reads CASSLGNSAAAQYF. The CDR3 coding sequence is TGTGCCAGCAGCTTGGGAAACAGCGCCGCGGCCCAGTACTTC. The chain is built from TRBV5-5 and TRBJ2-5; D gene unclear. Germline V lookup: CDR1 SGHKS, CDR2 YYEKEE (reference sequence). The CDR3 runs 14 residues. Trimming removed 0 bases at V and 9 bases at J, with 15 bases between.

The chain joins TRBV7-9 to TRBJ2-3, with TRBD1 matching over 9 bases. V shed 3 bases and J 0 bases; nucleotides not matched to a gene: 7. This CDR3 is 17 amino acids long. The germline CDR1 and CDR2 sequences are SEHNR and FQNEAQ (reference sequence). CDR3 sequence (DNA): TGTGCCAGCAGCTTGACAGGGGGTCCGGTTAGCACAGATACGCAGTATTTT. Its translation is CASSLTGGPVSTDTQYF.

The CDR3 DNA sequence: TGCGCCAGCAGCCAAGATAGGAGAGATACGCAGTATTTT. This codes for CASSQDRRDTQYF. The chain recombines TRBV4-1 with TRBJ2-3; D is uncertain. The length of the CDR3 is 13 residues. Germline values: CDR1 MGHRA, CDR2 YSYEKL. With 0 bases removed from V and 5 bases from J, the gap between germline ends came to 6 bases.

V and J are TRBV6-7 and TRBJ1-4; no definite D call. TRBV6-7 is assigned to the ORF class and has an uncertain function. Trimming stripped 7 bases from V and 6 bases from J, with 6 bases between. The CDR3 contains 11 residues. CDR3 bases: TGTGCCAGCACCCCCCATGAAAAACTGTTTTTT. Translating it yields CASTPHEKLFF.

As concerns this clone: Other nucleotide sequences in the sample specify the same CDR3. V usage is TRBV18 and J usage is TRBJ1-5; TRBD1 might be the D (6 bases). Trimming removed 6 bases at V and 7 bases at J, with 16 bases between. The CDR3 loop spans 14 amino acids. Germline V gene lookup returns CDR1 KGHSH and CDR2 LQKENI. CDR3 sequence reads: CASSPNREGQPQHF. The CDR3 coding sequence is TGTGCCAGCTCGCCGAACAGGGAGGGGCAGCCCCAGCATTTT.

This clone showed up just a few times. J is TRBJ2-7 and V is TRBV30; no clear D. The V end was cut by 0 bases, the J end by 0 bases, with 12 bases between. The CDR3 contains 15 residues. Germline V lookup: CDR1 GTSNPN, CDR2 SVGIG (reference sequence). In DNA, the CDR3 is TGTGCCTGGAGTGTACAAGGCCGACTCTCCTACGAGCAGTACTTC. Its protein product is CAWSVQGRLSYEQYF.

The V call is TRBV4-3, the J call TRBJ2-3, with 12 bases identical to TRBD2. The ends lost 0 bases at V and 4 bases at J; junction bases unmatched: 11. Germline CDR1 is LGHNA and CDR2 is YSLEER. The CDR3 is made up of 19 amino acids. The chain's CDR3 is CASSQDGLAGGGYADTQYF. The CDR3 DNA follows: TGCGCCAGCAGCCAAGATGGCCTAGCGGGAGGGGGGTATGCAGATACGCAGTATTTT.

The gene calls are TRBV19 and TRBJ1-2; 9 nucleotides align to TRBD1. Germline lookup yields CDR1 LNHDA and CDR2 SQIVND (reference sequence). V was clipped by 6 bases and J by 8 bases; unmatched bases: 7. This CDR3 region has 13 residues. CDR3 nucleotide sequence: TGTGCCAGTAGCCAGGGACAGGGTTACGGCTACACCTTC. Its translation: CASSQGQGYGYTF.

The chain links TRBV4-3 to TRBJ1-6, with 10 nucleotides matching TRBD1. V lost 0 bases, J lost 6 bases, and 8 bases stayed unmatched. The CDR3 loop spans 18 amino acids. Germline values: CDR1 LGHNA, CDR2 YSLEER. As DNA, the CDR3 is TGCGCCAGCAGCCAAGATGCCCGGACAGGGGGGCCTAATTCACCCCTCCACTTT. Its translation is CASSQDARTGGPNSPLHF.

The chain joins TRBV7-9 to TRBJ2-7; 7 bases match TRBD1. V shed 11 bases and J 1 base; nucleotides not matched to a gene: 5. CDR3 size: 12 residues. The V gene's germline CDR1 is SEHNR and CDR2 FQNEAQ (reference sequence). CDR3 loop: CAGGQDSYEQYF. In DNA, the CDR3 is TGTGCCGGAGGACAGGATTCCTACGAGCAGTACTTC.

This sequence joins TRBV27 and TRBJ1-2, with 7 bases fitting TRBD1. The V and J ends lost 6 bases and 5 bases, in that order; junction bases with no gene match: 6. The CDR3 is 13 amino acids. Germline V gives CDR1 MNHEY, CDR2 SMNVEV (reference sequence). The CDR3 coding sequence is TGTGCCAGCAGGCTGACAGGGCAGTATGGCTACACCTTC. It yields the protein CASRLTGQYGYTF.

V is TRBV6-1 and J is TRBJ2-1, with no clear D. This CDR3 spans 13 amino acids. The ends were cut back, 6 bases at V and 8 bases at J, with 14 bases in the middle. The germline V gene encodes CDR1 MNHNS and CDR2 SASEGT. This CDR3 reads CASSRTELDEQFF. DNA of the CDR3: TGTGCCAGCAGCAGGACGGAGCTCGATGAGCAGTTCTTC.

The chain is built from TRBV30 and TRBJ2-6; no firm D call. The germline V gene encodes CDR1 GTSNPN and CDR2 SVGIG (reference sequence). V dropped 0 bases and J dropped 0 bases, with 6 bases sitting between them. The length of the CDR3 is 15 residues. The CDR3 reads CAWSVGGSGANVLTF. The DNA of the CDR3 is TGTGCCTGGAGTGTCGGTGGCTCTGGGGCCAACGTCCTGACTTTC.

The chain uses TRBV28 and TRBJ1-5, with a weak D call TRBD1 (5 bases). CDR3 length: 14 residues. Trimming shortened V by 6 bases and J by 4 bases, and 13 bases separated the two germline ends. The germline V gene has CDR1 MDHEN and CDR2 SYDVKM. CDR3 in amino acids: CASRGLIGNQPQHF. DNA of the CDR3: TGTGCCAGCAGGGGACTTATAGGTAATCAGCCCCAGCATTTT. The full variable domain, in which reference TRBV28 and TRBJ1-5 provide the parts outside the CDR3, is DVKVTQSSRYLVKRTGEKVFLECVQDMDHENMFWYRQDPGLGLRLIYFSYDVKMKEKGDIPEGYSVSREKKERFSLILESASTNQTSMYLCASRGLIGNQPQHFGDGTRLSIL.

The V call is TRBV19, the J call TRBJ2-5, with 9 bases aligning to TRBD1. Germline CDR1 LNHDA, CDR2 SQIVND (reference sequence). The V segment lost 6 bases and the J segment 4 bases; nucleotides outside the gene matches: 9. This CDR3 is 15 amino acids long. The DNA for the CDR3 is TGTGCCAGTAGACCGGGCCGGACAGGGGTAGAGACCCAGTACTTC. It translates to CASRPGRTGVETQYF.

This chain joins TRBV6-6 and TRBJ1-5; 8 positions match TRBD1. Germline CDR1 MNHNY, CDR2 SVGAGI (reference sequence). This CDR3 is built from 15 residues. Germline trimming cut 8 bases from V and 7 bases from J; bases unmatched to any gene: 13. The CDR3 DNA is TGTGCCAGCCATGCTGGGTCAGGGGGCCGGCAGCCCCAGCATTTT. It specifies CASHAGSGGRQPQHF.

The chain uses TRBV5-8 and TRBJ1-1; D is possibly TRBD1 (5 bases). V was shortened by 0 bases and J by 4 bases, with 10 bases between the two germline ends. Germline loops: CDR1 SGHTS, CDR2 YDEGEE. The CDR3 has 14 amino acids. CDR3 sequence (DNA): TGTGCCAGCAGCTTGGGTACAGGAGGCACTGAAGCTTTCTTT. Translation: CASSLGTGGTEAFF.

The V call is TRBV19, the J call TRBJ1-4; no clear D gene. Germline loops: CDR1 LNHDA, CDR2 SQIVND (reference sequence). This CDR3 has 13 amino acids. The V gene lost 5 bases and the J gene lost 8 bases, with 12 bases spanning the gap. CDR3 DNA: TGTGCCAGTAGTCTCACGCGAGGGGAAAAACTGTTTTTT. Translation gives CASSLTRGEKLFF.

The V and J genes are TRBV6-5 and TRBJ1-2, with a tentative D call TRBD1 (6 bases). This CDR3 has 12 amino acids. Trimming left V 6 bases short and J 8 bases short, with 13 bases between. The germline V gene encodes CDR1 MNHEY and CDR2 SVGAGI. CDR3 amino acids: CASRGTGLGYTF. For the CDR3, the DNA is TGTGCCAGCAGAGGTACAGGGCTCGGCTACACCTTC.

This chain connects TRBV13 to TRBJ2-4; weak D call: TRBD2 (6 bases). This CDR3 has 15 amino acids. V dropped 5 bases and J dropped 0 bases, with 11 bases sitting between them. Germline assignment: CDR1 PRHDT and CDR2 FYEKMQ (reference sequence). CDR3 in amino acids: CASSLRDLAKNIQYF. The CDR3 DNA is TGTGCCAGCAGCCTGAGGGACTTAGCCAAAAACATTCAGTACTTC.

The V gene is TRBV6-6, the J gene TRBJ2-7; the D is unclear. The CDR3 is 11 residues long. Trimming took 5 bases from V and 3 from J, leaving 5 bases between them. CDR1 and CDR2 from the germline V gene are MNHNY and SVGAGI (reference sequence). The CDR3: CASSNIYEQYF. The CDR3, as DNA: TGTGCCAGCAGTAACATCTACGAGCAGTACTTC.

The rearrangement links TRBV29-1 to TRBJ1-2, with D tentatively TRBD1 (5 bases). Germline CDR1 SQVTM, CDR2 ANQGSEA. The CDR3 covers 11 residues. With 7 bases removed from V and 6 bases from J, the gap between germline ends came to 12 bases. CDR3 in DNA: TGCAGCGGTGGACACTCTAATGGCTACACCTTC. It codes for CSGGHSNGYTF.

V usage is TRBV10-3 and J usage is TRBJ2-7; D unresolved. The V end was cut by 6 bases, the J end by 3 bases, with 12 bases between. Germline-derived CDR1 and CDR2 are ENHRY and SYGVKD. This CDR3 comprises 13 residues. CDR3 coding DNA: TGTGCCATCAGGGCTAAAGGAGTCTACGAGCAGTACTTC. This encodes CAIRAKGVYEQYF.